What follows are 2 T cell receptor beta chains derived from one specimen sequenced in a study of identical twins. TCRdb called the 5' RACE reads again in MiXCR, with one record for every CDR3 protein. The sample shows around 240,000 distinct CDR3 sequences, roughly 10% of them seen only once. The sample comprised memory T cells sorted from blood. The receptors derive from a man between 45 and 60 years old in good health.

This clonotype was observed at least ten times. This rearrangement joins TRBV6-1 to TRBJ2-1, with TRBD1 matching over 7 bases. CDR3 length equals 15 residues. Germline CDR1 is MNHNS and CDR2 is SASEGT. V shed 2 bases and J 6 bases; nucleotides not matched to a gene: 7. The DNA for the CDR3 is TGTGCCAGCAGTGAAACGGGACAGATAGTCAATGAGCAGTTCTTC. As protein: CASSETGQIVNEQFF.

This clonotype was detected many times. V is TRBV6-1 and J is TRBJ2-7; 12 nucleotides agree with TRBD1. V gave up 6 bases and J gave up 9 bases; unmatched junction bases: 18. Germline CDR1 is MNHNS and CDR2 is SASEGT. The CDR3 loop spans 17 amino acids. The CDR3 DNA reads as TGTGCCAGCAGCCAAGGGACAGGGGGCCTCGTTTCGTCCCCGCAGTACTTC. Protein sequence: CASSQGTGGLVSSPQYF.